One sample yielded the 30 T cell receptor beta chains listed below, sequenced in a study of blood T cell repertoires in COVID-19. Data came from immunoSEQ multiplex PCR; TCRdb stores just in-frame clones and leaves some out. Of some 300,000 clones in the sample, about 91% are singletons; the top ten hold about 7%. The sample taken for sequencing was peripheral blood. These receptors were collected from a woman aged 25 to 39 who had recovered from COVID-19.

V and J are TRBV6-5 and TRBJ2-7; 7 bases agree with TRBD2. Germline CDR1 is MNHEY and CDR2 is SVGAGI. The CDR3 has 15 residues. Trimming took 6 bases from V and 2 from J; bases not matched to a gene: 10. The CDR3 nucleotides read TGTGCCAGCAGACTTCGGGAGGTGTCTACCTACGAGCAGTACTTC. Protein product: CASRLREVSTYEQYF.

The chain uses TRBV30 and TRBJ1-6; D is uncertain. The CDR3 contains 16 residues. The V gene lost 0 bases and the J gene lost 2 bases, with 11 bases spanning the gap. Germline CDR1 and CDR2: GTSNPN and SVGIG (reference sequence). CDR3 sequence reads: CAWSVAGATYNSPLHF. The CDR3, as DNA: TGTGCCTGGAGTGTAGCGGGCGCAACCTATAATTCACCCCTCCACTTT.

This clone was observed a single time. The chain joins TRBV6-5 to TRBJ1-6, with 7 bases matching TRBD1. Germline lookup yields CDR1 MNHEY and CDR2 SVGAGI. The CDR3 extends over 14 amino acids. V shed 6 bases and J 10 bases; nucleotides not matched to a gene: 9. CDR3 coding DNA: TGTGCCAGCAGCATGACAGGGTTAGCCTCACCCCTCCACTTT. This encodes CASSMTGLASPLHF.

V usage is TRBV13 and J usage is TRBJ2-3; 9 nucleotides align to TRBD2. The germline V gene encodes CDR1 PRHDT and CDR2 FYEKMQ (reference sequence). Unmatched junction bases numbered 18, after V lost 5 bases and J lost 9 bases. This CDR3 is built from 17 residues. CDR3 nucleotide sequence: TGTGCCAGCAGCCCGCAGCCTAGCGGGGTCGGGGGTGGCACGCAGTATTTT. Its translation: CASSPQPSGVGGGTQYF.

The chain carries TRBV7-3 and TRBJ1-2; TRBD1 aligns across 7 bases. V lost 7 bases, J lost 2 bases, and 4 bases stayed unmatched. CDR1 and CDR2 from the germline V gene are SGHTA and FQGTGA. The CDR3 spans 13 residues. Here the CDR3 reads CASTQDRNYGYTF. For the CDR3, the DNA is TGTGCCAGCACCCAGGACAGGAACTATGGCTACACCTTC.

The CDR3 spells CTSGGTSGGTHTDTQYF. In DNA, the CDR3 is TGCACCAGCGGCGGCACTAGCGGGGGGACCCACACAGATACGCAGTATTTT. The chain carries TRBV1 and TRBJ2-3; the tabulated D call, TRBD2, remains unverified against the DNA. TRBV1 is annotated as a pseudogene. CDR3 length: 17 residues.

The gene calls are TRBV10-3 and TRBJ2-3; 10 bases line up with TRBD2. Germline CDR1 is ENHRY and CDR2 is SYGVKD. The CDR3 loop spans 18 amino acids. The V segment lost 5 bases and the J segment 0 bases; nucleotides outside the gene matches: 11. The CDR3 is CAISTRTSGNGSTDTQYF. The DNA of the CDR3 is TGTGCCATCAGTACACGGACTAGCGGAAACGGGAGCACAGATACGCAGTATTTT.

CDR3: CASSFGGGNYEQYF. As DNA, the CDR3 is TGTGCCAGCAGCTTCGGGGGGGGTAACTACGAGCAGTACTTC. The chain combines TRBV5-8 with TRBJ2-7, with TRBD2 identical over 8 bases. The CDR3 contains 14 residues. V gave up 2 bases and J gave up 3 bases; unmatched junction bases: 4. Germline V gene lookup returns CDR1 SGHTS and CDR2 YDEGEE.

The rearrangement uses TRBV28 and TRBJ1-1; TRBD1 matches 10 bases. Germline CDR1 reads MDHEN; CDR2 reads SYDVKM. V shed 3 bases and J 4 bases; nucleotides not matched to a gene: 8. The CDR3 is 16 amino acids. The CDR3 loop is CASSFGGQGILTEAFF. The CDR3 DNA reads as TGTGCCAGCAGTTTCGGGGGACAGGGGATCCTCACTGAAGCTTTCTTT.

CDR3 residues: CASSQEVGGSYNEQFF. The CDR3 nucleotides are TGCGCCAGCAGCCAAGAAGTCGGGGGCTCCTACAATGAGCAGTTCTTC. J is TRBJ2-1 and V is TRBV4-3, with a weak D call TRBD2 (6 bases). Per the germline V gene, CDR1 is LGHNA and CDR2 is YSLEER. Trimming shortened V by 0 bases and J by 0 bases, and 9 bases separated the two germline ends. CDR3 length: 16 amino acids.

The rearrangement joins TRBV21-1 to TRBJ1-6; TRBD1, as called in the table, went unchecked against the DNA. TRBV21-1 is deemed a pseudogene. There are 16 residues in the CDR3. CDR3 residues: CASTPFRLTYNSPLHF. CDR3 DNA sequence: TGTGCCAGCACCCCCTTCAGGCTGACCTATAATTCACCCCTCCACTTT.

Here the CDR3 DNA reads TGTGCCAGCAGCCTCGGTCGGAGCGGTCGAGCCAAAAACATTCAGTACTTC. Its translation: CASSLGRSGRAKNIQYF. The rearrangement uses TRBV11-2 and TRBJ2-4, with D possibly TRBD2 on 5 matching bases. This CDR3 contains 17 residues. The V gene's germline CDR1 is SGHAT and CDR2 FQNNGV. The V gene lost 5 bases and the J gene lost 0 bases, with 17 bases spanning the gap.

For this clone: Distinct nucleotide sequences in the sample also encode this CDR3. Written as DNA, the CDR3 is TGCGCCAGCAGCTTGGCAGGCGCTCGCTACGAGCAGTACTTC. It is translated as CASSLAGARYEQYF. The V gene is TRBV5-1, the J gene TRBJ2-7, with D hard to call. Germline V lookup: CDR1 SGHRS, CDR2 YFSETQ. The CDR3 consists of 14 residues. V lost 0 bases to trimming and J lost 3 bases, with 10 bases between them.

The chain has TRBV20-1 and TRBJ1-5, with TRBD1 identical over 7 bases. Looked up from germline, CDR1 is DFQATT and CDR2 is SNEGSKA (reference sequence). The CDR3 spans 14 residues. V lost 3 bases, J lost 5 bases, and 7 bases stayed unmatched. CDR3 DNA sequence: TGCAGTGCTAGTAGGGGACAGCTGTATCAGCCCCAGCATTTT. It translates to CSASRGQLYQPQHF.

The V gene is TRBV28, the J gene TRBJ1-1; perhaps TRBD1 as D (5 bases). Germline CDR1 MDHEN, CDR2 SYDVKM. Trimming left V 4 bases short and J 0 bases short, with 12 bases between. This CDR3 has 15 residues. DNA of the CDR3: TGTGCCAGCAGTTCCTACAGGAGCATGAACACTGAAGCTTTCTTT. It codes for CASSSYRSMNTEAFF.

The J gene is TRBJ1-1, the V gene TRBV5-4; D gene ambiguous. The V gene lost 0 bases and the J gene lost 4 bases, with 10 bases spanning the gap. The length of the CDR3 is 14 residues. The germline gives CDR1 SGHNT, CDR2 YYREEE (reference sequence). The CDR3 nucleotides are TGTGCCAGCAGCTTGGGCGGGGATGGCACTGAAGCTTTCTTT. Residues: CASSLGGDGTEAFF.

The chain couples TRBV30 to TRBJ2-5, with 10 bases matching TRBD1. The CDR3 extends over 15 amino acids. In germline, CDR1 is GTSNPN, CDR2 SVGIG (reference sequence). The J segment lost 7 bases and the V segment lost 0 bases, leaving 8 bases of the junction unmatched. The CDR3 region has the DNA TGTGCCTGGAGTGTTGGGGGACAGGGGAGGGGGACCCAGTACTTC. Its protein product is CAWSVGGQGRGTQYF.

The count of this clone is one. This rearrangement joins TRBV25-1 to TRBJ2-5, with D hard to call. The CDR3 loop spans 13 amino acids. Trimming left V 6 bases short and J 8 bases short, with 16 bases between. CDR1 and CDR2 (germline): MGHDK, SYGVNS. CDR3 loop: CASSRGPWSTQYF. CDR3 nucleotide sequence: TGTGCCAGCAGCCGCGGCCCATGGAGCACCCAGTACTTC.

The chain recombines TRBV20-1 with TRBJ1-5; 8 bases map to TRBD1. CDR1 DFQATT and CDR2 SNEGSKA come from the germline V gene (reference sequence). The V segment lost 3 bases and the J segment 0 bases; nucleotides outside the gene matches: 16. This CDR3 region has 19 residues. CDR3 coding DNA: TGCAGTGCTAGTTCTTGGACAGGGACCATTTCATATAGCAATCAGCCCCAGCATTTT. Its protein product is CSASSWTGTISYSNQPQHF.

The V gene is TRBV7-2, the J gene TRBJ1-2; the D is unclear. The CDR3 sequence is 12 residues long. CDR1 is SGHTA and CDR2 is FQGNSA in the germline V gene. The V end lost 1 base, the J end lost 5 bases, and 5 bases lay between the germline ends. The CDR3 loop is CASSLGTYGYTF. The CDR3 DNA is TGTGCCAGCAGCTTAGGCACATATGGCTACACCTTC.

The V gene is TRBV6-5, the J gene TRBJ1-2, with D tentatively TRBD1 (5 bases). V lost 6 bases to trimming and J lost 5 bases, with 10 bases between them. Germline loops: CDR1 MNHEY, CDR2 SVGAGI. This CDR3 has 12 residues. In DNA form, the CDR3 reads TGTGCCAGCAGCGGCGGGACTTATGGCTACACCTTC. This gives the protein CASSGGTYGYTF.

The chain uses TRBV10-3 and TRBJ2-7; 7 bases map to TRBD1. Germline V lookup: CDR1 ENHRY, CDR2 SYGVKD. The CDR3 totals 13 residues. Trimming removed 7 bases from V and 3 bases from J; junction bases left unmatched: 6. The CDR3 DNA sequence: TGTGCCATCAAGGGGGCCTTTGGCTACGAGCAGTACTTC. Its protein is CAIKGAFGYEQYF.

This chain links TRBV19 with TRBJ1-5; unclear D gene. The V and J ends lost 2 bases and 2 bases respectively, with 10 bases between them. CDR1 is LNHDA and CDR2 is SQIVND in the germline V gene (reference sequence). The length of the CDR3 is 15 residues. CDR3 bases: TGTGCCAGTAGTATACAGAGACGGGGCAATCAGCCCCAGCATTTT. Translation: CASSIQRRGNQPQHF.

The gene calls are TRBV19 and TRBJ1-5; no clear D. Germline CDR1 is LNHDA and CDR2 is SQIVND (reference sequence). CDR3 length equals 15 residues. V dropped 3 bases and J dropped 5 bases, with 14 bases sitting between them. CDR3 region: CASSMWRQLDQPQHF. For the CDR3, the DNA is TGTGCCAGTAGTATGTGGAGGCAGCTAGATCAGCCCCAGCATTTT.

Only one count was recorded for this clone. The chain joins TRBV6-5 to TRBJ1-5; possible D gene TRBD1, 5 bases. Trimming took 0 bases from V and 4 from J, leaving 10 bases between them. Germline-derived CDR1 and CDR2 are MNHEY and SVGAGI. This CDR3 is built from 15 residues. The CDR3 reads CASSYSTGGNQPQHF. The CDR3 DNA sequence: TGTGCCAGCAGTTACTCTACGGGGGGGAATCAGCCCCAGCATTTT.

This clone has just one count. J is TRBJ2-5 and V is TRBV5-1, with TRBD2 identical over 9 bases. V shed 0 bases and J 2 bases; nucleotides not matched to a gene: 5. The CDR3 loop spans 16 amino acids. Germline-derived CDR1 and CDR2 are SGHRS and YFSETQ. The CDR3 protein is CASSLAPSGDQETQYF. The CDR3 region has the DNA TGCGCCAGCAGCTTGGCGCCTAGCGGGGATCAAGAGACCCAGTACTTC.

This chain uses TRBV2 with TRBJ2-2; D is uncertain. Germline V gives CDR1 SNHLY, CDR2 FYNNEI. V lost 3 bases, J lost 4 bases, and 9 bases lay in between. The CDR3 is 14 amino acids. CDR3 DNA: TGTGCCAGCAGTGAGAGAGGTTCCACCGGGGAGCTGTTTTTT. Translating it yields CASSERGSTGELFF.

The chain carries TRBV3-1 (or the pseudogene TRBV3-2) and TRBJ1-1; perhaps TRBD1 as D (6 bases). This CDR3 has 14 residues. Germline assignment: CDR1 LGHDT and CDR2 YNNKEL (reference sequence). V gave up 1 base and J gave up 2 bases, with 8 bases separating them. CDR3 region: CASSQGQANTEAFF. The CDR3 DNA is TGTGCCAGCAGCCAAGGACAGGCAAACACTGAAGCTTTCTTT.

The chain uses TRBV7-9 and TRBJ2-3, with unresolved D. The CDR3 has 12 amino acids. Germline V lookup: CDR1 SEHNR, CDR2 FQNEAQ (reference sequence). Trimming took 8 bases from V and 5 from J, leaving 11 bases between them. CDR3 DNA: TGTGCCAGCGTCCAAAGAGGAGATACGCAGTATTTT. Encoded protein: CASVQRGDTQYF.

The V call is TRBV11-3, the J call TRBJ2-1; D may be TRBD1 (6 bases). The CDR3 is made up of 15 amino acids. V lost 4 bases, J lost 0 bases, and 10 bases lay in between. CDR1 and CDR2 (germline): SGHNT, YENEEA. CDR3 nucleotide sequence: TGTGCCAGCAGCTATACAGGGAGCTCCTACAATGAGCAGTTCTTC. This encodes CASSYTGSSYNEQFF.